This T cell receptor (beta chain) was observed in a study of identical twins. TCRdb itself ran the 5' RACE reads through MiXCR, one entry per CDR3 protein. The table lists about 220,000 distinct CDR3 sequences, more than 6.5% of them singletons. This clonotype appeared many times. CDR3 length equals 14 residues. Germline CDR1 reads SNHLY; CDR2 reads FYNNEI. The V end lost 7 bases, the J end lost 5 bases, and 17 bases lay between the germline ends. These data were also reused for a study on yellow fever vaccine responses in identical twins.

The V call is TRBV2, the J call TRBJ2-5; TRBD1 is a possible D gene (7 bases). The sequencing sample was made of memory (CD45RO+) T cells sorted from blood. This TCR derives from a young woman in good health. The CDR3 loop reads CASIQGGGRETQYF. CDR3 bases: TGTGCCAGCATCCAAGGAGGGGGCCGGGAGACCCAGTACTTC.